These 10 T cell receptor beta chains share one sample of origin, sequenced in a study of blood T cell repertoires in COVID-19. Data came from immunoSEQ multiplex PCR; TCRdb stores just in-frame clones and leaves some out. This sample has a few hundred thousand clones, with 86% found just once. The sample was peripheral blood. The receptors stem from a man aged 55 to 70 with acute or convalescent COVID-19.

The V call is TRBV27, the J call TRBJ2-7, with 7 nucleotides matching TRBD1. Germline V gives CDR1 MNHEY, CDR2 SMNVEV (reference sequence). Trimming at V came to 5 bases and at J to 9 bases, leaving 16 bases not matched to a gene. The CDR3 length is 15 residues. This CDR3 reads CASSPRTAGTVGQYF. CDR3 DNA: TGTGCCAGCAGTCCAAGAACCGCCGGGACAGTCGGGCAGTACTTC.

The V call is TRBV30, the J call TRBJ2-7; 9 bases match TRBD2. The CDR3 extends over 15 amino acids. Germline V CDR1 and CDR2: GTSNPN, SVGIG (reference sequence). V shed 3 bases, J shed 0 bases, and the junction held 6 bases outside the gene matches. The CDR3 spells CAWSGSGRSSYEQYF. For the CDR3, the DNA is TGTGCCTGGAGCGGGAGCGGGAGGAGCTCCTACGAGCAGTACTTC.

This sequence joins TRBV6-6 and TRBJ2-7; a weak D match, TRBD2 (6 bases). In germline, CDR1 is MNHNY, CDR2 SVGAGI (reference sequence). The CDR3 runs to 14 residues. The ends were cut back, 4 bases at V and 4 bases at J, with 14 bases in the middle. This CDR3 is CASSSGHAGYEQYF. CDR3 in DNA: TGTGCCAGCAGTTCCGGCCATGCGGGATACGAGCAGTACTTC.

CDR3 region: CASSPQDSSLGELFF. CDR3 bases: TGTGCCAGCAGCCCCCAGGACAGTTCCTTAGGGGAGCTGTTTTTT. The chain joins TRBV7-9 to TRBJ2-2; TRBD1 might be the D (6 bases). Trimming took off 5 bases at V and 8 bases at J, with 18 bases between the two ends. The V gene's germline CDR1 is SEHNR and CDR2 FQNEAQ (reference sequence). The CDR3 has 15 amino acids.

The chain combines TRBV18 with TRBJ2-7, with D possibly TRBD2 on 5 matching bases. The CDR3 covers 15 residues. Per germline, CDR1 KGHSH and CDR2 LQKENI. Trimming stripped 2 bases from V and 0 bases from J, with 11 bases between. CDR3: CASSPEGRPSYEQYF. CDR3 nucleotides: TGTGCCAGCTCACCAGAGGGCCGACCCTCCTACGAGCAGTACTTC. Looking up the rest from reference TRBV18 and TRBJ2-7 gives the full variable domain: NAGVMQNPRHLVRRRGQEARLRCSPMKGHSHVYWYRQLPEEGLKFMVYLQKENIIDESGMPKERFSAEFPKEGPSILRIQQVVRGDSAAYFCASSPEGRPSYEQYFGPGTRLTVT.

The chain is built from TRBV28 and TRBJ1-4; D gene ambiguous. This CDR3 spans 14 amino acids. V was shortened by 6 bases and J by 2 bases, with 10 bases between the two germline ends. CDR1 and CDR2 from the germline V gene are MDHEN and SYDVKM. CDR3 in amino acids: CASREGGTNEKLFF. CDR3 sequence (DNA): TGTGCCAGCAGAGAGGGTGGCACTAATGAAAAACTGTTTTTT.

V is TRBV11-3 and J is TRBJ2-1; TRBD2 matches at 15 bases. The junction had 7 bases not matched to a gene; V was cut back by 6 bases and J by 4 bases. Germline V lookup: CDR1 SGHNT, CDR2 YENEEA. There are 17 residues in the CDR3. The CDR3 protein is CASSTGTSGRLYNEQFF. The CDR3 DNA reads TGTGCCAGCAGTACTGGGACTAGCGGGAGGCTTTACAATGAGCAGTTCTTC.

The gene calls are TRBV2 and TRBJ2-7; D is unresolved. CDR1 and CDR2 (germline): SNHLY, FYNNEI. The CDR3 has 12 amino acids. The V and J ends lost 4 bases and 3 bases respectively, with 7 bases between them. Here the CDR3 reads CASSAVFYEQYF. CDR3 in DNA: TGTGCCAGCAGTGCAGTCTTCTACGAGCAGTACTTC. Looking up the rest from reference TRBV2 and TRBJ2-7 gives the full variable domain: EPEVTQTPSHQVTQMGQEVILRCVPISNHLYFYWYRQILGQKVEFLVSFYNNEISEKSEIFDDQFSVERPDGSNFTLKIRSTKLEDSAMYFCASSAVFYEQYFGPGTRLTVT.

The CDR3 DNA follows: TGTGCCAGCAGCTTCGGGGGAGTAGAGACCCAGTACTTC. Translating gives CASSFGGVETQYF. The rearrangement links TRBV7-9 to TRBJ2-5; perhaps TRBD2 as D (6 bases). V lost 3 bases and J lost 4, with 9 bases in between. The CDR3 is made up of 13 amino acids. In germline, CDR1 is SEHNR, CDR2 FQNEAQ (reference sequence). Complete variable domain (other parts from reference TRBV7-9 and TRBJ2-5): DTGVSQNPRHKITKRGQNVTFRCDPISEHNRLYWYRQTLGQGPEFLTYFQNEAQLEKSRLLSDRFSAERPKGSFSTLEIQRTEQGDSAMYLCASSFGGVETQYFGPGTRLLVL.

This clone came up once. This chain connects TRBV27 to TRBJ2-3; the match to TRBD1 covers 7 bases. V lost 5 bases, J lost 5 bases, and 10 bases stayed unmatched. This CDR3 has 15 amino acids. Germline assignment: CDR1 MNHEY and CDR2 SMNVEV (reference sequence). CDR3 DNA sequence: TGTGCCAGCAGTGCCCAACAGGGGCGTGGAGATACGCAGTATTTT. As protein: CASSAQQGRGDTQYF.